These 18 T cell receptor beta chains were all obtained from the same sample, sequenced in a study of shared clonotypes between healthy human individuals (dated by TCRdb to 2020 to 2021). The method behind the library was the immunoSEQ multiplex PCR assay. In its TCRdb copy, this immuneACCESS table keeps in-frame sequences only and misses some clones. Where compared with another copy, unresolved V genes explain less than half of these, and the others have no known cause. The sample has approximately 99,000 clones on record, around 68% of them singletons. Around 26% of the sample goes to the ten largest clones. The sequenced sample was memory CD8+ T cells sorted from blood. The intended sense of this specimen's cell subset or site label: CD45RO+ cells pooled with CCR7-negative TemRA cells. The receptors were sampled from a woman under 40 in good health.

This clone was recorded at least ten times. The chain joins TRBV27 to TRBJ2-7; D call uncertain. Germline V gene data show CDR1 as MNHEY and CDR2 as SMNVEV (reference sequence). V lost 3 bases to trimming and J lost 2 bases, with 8 bases between them. The CDR3 has 13 amino acids. The CDR3, as DNA: TGTGCCAGCAGTTTTGGAAAAACCTACGAGCAGTACTTC. Translation gives CASSFGKTYEQYF.

This chain joins TRBV29-1 and TRBJ2-1, with TRBD1 identical over 12 bases. After removal of 7 bases from V and 7 bases from J, the junction contained 5 bases not matched to a gene. CDR3 length: 13 residues. In germline, CDR1 is SQVTM, CDR2 ANQGSEA. CDR3 loop: CSAGQGAWNEQFF. The CDR3 bases are TGCAGCGCGGGACAGGGGGCATGGAATGAGCAGTTCTTC.

This chain joins TRBV21-1 and TRBJ2-7; the table's D call of TRBD2 was not tested on the DNA. TRBV21-1 is listed as a pseudogene. The CDR3 is 15 residues long. CDR3 in amino acids: CASSLLDSANYEQYF. The CDR3 DNA reads as TGTGCCAGCAGCCTACTGGACTCGGCCAACTACGAGCAGTACTTC.

About this clone itself: Other DNA sequences in the same sample also yield this CDR3. The rearrangement uses TRBV9 and TRBJ2-3, with D possibly being TRBD2 (6 bases). Germline CDR1 is SGDLS and CDR2 is YYNGEE. V lost 0 bases, J lost 4 bases, and 9 bases lay in between. This CDR3 is 14 amino acids long. The CDR3 here is CASSVAGASDTQYF. The CDR3 DNA reads TGTGCCAGCAGCGTAGCGGGAGCTTCAGATACGCAGTATTTT. Filled out from reference TRBV9 and TRBJ2-3, the complete variable domain reads DSGVTQTPKHLITATGQRVTLRCSPRSGDLSVYWYQQSLDQGLQFLIQYYNGEERAKGNILERFSAQQFPDLHSELNLSSLELGDSALYFCASSVAGASDTQYFGPGTRLTVL.

The chain has TRBV2 and TRBJ2-7; TRBD2 matches 9 bases. The junction had 8 bases not matched to a gene; V was cut back by 7 bases and J by 4 bases. Germline V gene sequence: CDR1 SNHLY, CDR2 FYNNEI. CDR3 size: 14 residues. The CDR3, as DNA: TGTGCCAGCACGAGGGCTAGCGGGGTATACGAGCAGTACTTC. Encoded protein: CASTRASGVYEQYF.

V usage is TRBV28 and J usage is TRBJ2-5, with 7 positions matching TRBD1. The CDR3 extends over 15 amino acids. The germline V gene encodes CDR1 MDHEN and CDR2 SYDVKM. The J segment lost 5 bases and the V segment lost 0 bases, leaving 6 bases of the junction unmatched. CDR3 region: CASSLWTGWVETQYF. In nucleotides, the CDR3 is TGTGCCAGCAGTTTATGGACAGGGTGGGTGGAGACCCAGTACTTC.

The chain employs TRBV14 and TRBJ2-4; 7 bases are a match to TRBD2. Germline lookup yields CDR1 SGHDN and CDR2 FVKESK. CDR3 length equals 15 residues. V lost 2 bases and J lost 5; bases outside the gene matches: 6. The CDR3: CASSQKGGSQNIQYF. The CDR3 DNA follows: TGTGCCAGCAGCCAAAAAGGCGGGAGCCAAAACATTCAGTACTTC.

This clone is a singleton in its sample. The chain uses TRBV6-6 and TRBJ1-2, with a weak D call TRBD1 (5 bases). The CDR3 consists of 16 residues. V lost 4 bases to trimming and J lost 5 bases, with 20 bases between them. Germline V gives CDR1 MNHNY, CDR2 SVGAGI (reference sequence). CDR3 bases: TGTGCCAGCAGTTCCCCCGGCCAGGGAAGGATATATGGCTACACCTTC. It translates to CASSSPGQGRIYGYTF.

This chain connects TRBV27 to TRBJ2-7; the D gene is possibly TRBD1 (6 bases). V was clipped by 1 base and J by 7 bases, with 11 bases between them. This CDR3 region has 13 residues. Germline V gene sequence: CDR1 MNHEY, CDR2 SMNVEV (reference sequence). The CDR3 protein is CASSLWGLGEQYF. DNA of the CDR3: TGTGCCAGCAGTTTATGGGGGCTGGGGGAGCAGTACTTC.

V gene TRBV2 combines with J gene TRBJ1-2; 8 bases fit TRBD1. This CDR3 region has 13 residues. The V segment lost 6 bases and the J segment 6 bases; nucleotides outside the gene matches: 6. Germline-derived CDR1 and CDR2 are SNHLY and FYNNEI. CDR3 loop: CASRDRGEDGYTF. The CDR3 DNA reads as TGTGCCAGCAGAGACAGGGGAGAAGATGGCTACACCTTC.

This clone has a count of ten or more. This chain uses TRBV15 with TRBJ1-1; D possibly corresponds to TRBD1 (6 bases). CDR1 is LNHNV, CDR2 YYDKDF, per germline (reference sequence). This CDR3 comprises 16 residues. Trimming took 1 base from V and 7 from J, leaving 19 bases between them. The CDR3 sequence: CATSRAPRTDNYEAFF. The CDR3 DNA is TGTGCCACCAGCAGAGCCCCCAGGACAGACAACTATGAAGCTTTCTTT.

This chain joins TRBV5-6 and TRBJ2-7; 7 bases are a match to TRBD2. V lost 4 bases to trimming and J lost 3 bases; unmatched junction nucleotides: 4. The CDR3 consists of 13 residues. CDR1 and CDR2 from the germline V gene are SGHDT and YYEEEE. The CDR3 coding sequence is TGTGCCAGCAGCGGGACTACGAACTACGAGCAGTACTTC. Translating it yields CASSGTTNYEQYF. The whole variable domain, filled in from reference TRBV5-6 and TRBJ2-7, reads DAGVTQSPTHLIKTRGQQVTLRCSPKSGHDTVSWYQQALGQGPQFIFQYYEEEERQRGNFPDRFSGHQFPNYSSELNVNALLLGDSALYLCASSGTTNYEQYFGPGTRLTVT.

The V call is TRBV2, the J call TRBJ1-2, with D unresolved. Germline V gene lookup returns CDR1 SNHLY and CDR2 FYNNEI. Deletions cut 6 bases from V and 7 bases from J, with 15 bases between. The CDR3 has 13 residues. CDR3 in DNA: TGTGCCAGCAGGGGGTCTTGGCGGCGTGGCTACACCTTC. Translated, it gives CASRGSWRRGYTF.

The V call is TRBV6-6, the J call TRBJ1-5; D unclear. V was pared by 5 bases and J by 7 bases, with 18 bases between. Germline V gene data show CDR1 as MNHNY and CDR2 as SVGAGI (reference sequence). The CDR3 spans 15 residues. CDR3 protein: CASSPGELGGQPQHF. Here the CDR3 DNA reads TGTGCCAGCAGTCCTGGTGAACTGGGCGGCCAGCCCCAGCATTTT.

The chain has TRBV6-1 and TRBJ2-3; the D is unclear. Trimming removed 2 bases at V and 2 bases at J, with 17 bases between. Germline V lookup: CDR1 MNHNS, CDR2 SASEGT. The CDR3 is 17 residues long. The CDR3 DNA reads as TGTGCCAGCAGTGAATTGGTAACATACTATTCCACAGATACGCAGTATTTT. As protein: CASSELVTYYSTDTQYF.

Notes on this clone: The sample carries other DNA sequences with the same CDR3. The rearrangement links TRBV29-1 to TRBJ1-2; D is perhaps TRBD1 (5 bases). V was trimmed by 6 bases and J by 4 bases, leaving 18 bases between them. Germline loops: CDR1 SQVTM, CDR2 ANQGSEA. This CDR3 has 14 amino acids. The CDR3 reads CSVEKQDRFYGYTF. The CDR3 DNA is TGCAGCGTCGAGAAACAGGACCGCTTCTATGGCTACACCTTC.

The V call is TRBV19, the J call TRBJ2-2, with 9 bases lining up with TRBD1. This CDR3 has 16 residues. Germline V gene lookup returns CDR1 LNHDA and CDR2 SQIVND (reference sequence). Trimming at V came to 3 bases and at J to 6 bases, leaving 8 bases not matched to a gene. CDR3 DNA sequence: TGTGCCAGTAGTATTAAAGGGACAGGGAGACCCGGGGAGCTGTTTTTT. Translated, it gives CASSIKGTGRPGELFF.

This clone appeared many times. The V gene is TRBV21-1, the J gene TRBJ2-7. TRBV21-1 has pseudogene status. The CDR3 length is 16 residues. The CDR3 region has the DNA TGTGCCAGCAGCAAACTTAACCGGATGAGCACCTACGAGCAGTACTTC. It codes for CASSKLNRMSTYEQYF.